Reported below is one TCR beta chain. The antigen is not known. Data came from immunoSEQ multiplex PCR; TCRdb stores just in-frame clones and leaves some out. This sample carries about 33,000 clones, approximately 80% of them seen once, and the ten largest clones take under 30%. Systemic immunosuppression or a history of autoimmune disease excluded patients. The record originates from a study of OX40 agonist ivuxolimab in advanced cancers. Study-wide points: There were, on average, more expanded clones in CD8+ T cells than in CD4+. The CD4+ and CD8+ T cells in the blood had expanded clonally by week 6 at 0.1 to 3.0 mg/kg. Near-lowest levels of clonal expansion characterized partial responders at 0.1-3.0 mg/kg.

Material: CD4+ or CD8+ T cells sorted from blood, obtained in a trial of the OX40 agonist ivuxolimab. The receptor's source is an adult with an advanced solid tumor such as melanoma, head and neck, liver or kidney cancer.

CDR3 residues: CASSKGSCDDTFEQYF. CDR3 nucleotide sequence: TGTGCCAGCAGCAAAGGAAGTTGCGATGATACCTTTGAGCAGTACTTC. The rearrangement joins TRBV21-1 to TRBJ2-7; the table's D call, TRBD2, has no DNA check behind it. TRBV21-1 is assigned pseudogene status. This CDR3 contains 16 residues.